Following are 22 T cell receptor beta chains from one sample sequenced in a study of blood T cells in healthy people across ages. A second PCR of 7 to 11 cycles used a sample-barcoded 5' primer and a J-beta primer mix. MiXCR, run by TCRdb on the 5' RACE reads, gives a single entry per CDR3 protein. The data hold about 810,000 distinct CDR3 sequences, with roughly 34% observed a single time. The sequenced sample was blood. The receptors were gathered from a man aged 18 to 29 in good health.

CDR3 loop: CASSTGTAEAFF. CDR3 DNA: TGTGCCAGCAGTACCGGGACGGCCGAAGCTTTCTTT. This chain links TRBV2 with TRBJ1-1; a possible D gene is TRBD1 (5 bases). The CDR3 covers 12 residues. The ends were cut back, 5 bases at V and 8 bases at J, with 12 bases in the middle. Per the germline V gene, CDR1 is SNHLY and CDR2 is FYNNEI.

This clonotype was seen more than once but under ten times. The chain combines TRBV4-3 with TRBJ2-2, with unresolved D. The germline gives CDR1 LGHNA, CDR2 YSLEER. Trimming left V 0 bases short and J 5 bases short, with 10 bases between. This CDR3 is built from 15 residues. CDR3 sequence reads: CASSQDPGRTGELFF. CDR3 sequence (DNA): TGCGCCAGCAGCCAAGATCCCGGAAGGACCGGGGAGCTGTTTTTT.

The rearrangement joins TRBV28 to TRBJ2-5, with D perhaps matching TRBD2 (6 bases). The DNA end is a closer match to TRBJ2-7, so the J assignment may be wrong. The CDR3 runs to 16 residues. Germline CDR1 and CDR2: MDHEN and SYDVKM. The CDR3 coding sequence is TGTGCCAGCAGTTTGCGCGGGGAGAACCCCACCTACGAGCAGTACTTC. Amino acids: CASSLRGENPTYEQYF.

The CDR3 spells CASRRERLVGGNTNTEAFF. The CDR3 DNA follows: TGTGCCAGCAGAAGGGAGAGACTAGTTGGGGGGAATACGAACACTGAAGCTTTCTTT. The chain combines TRBV6-2 or TRBV6-3 with TRBJ1-1, with D possibly being TRBD1 (5 bases). Germline V gene data show CDR1 as MNHEY and CDR2 as SVGEGT. The CDR3 extends over 19 amino acids. V lost 6 bases and J lost 1, with 27 bases in between.

Comment on this clonotype: One junction end does not reproduce the germline sequence, and a read error may be involved. The J gene is TRBJ1-6, the V gene TRBV4-3; D not resolved. The germline V gene encodes CDR1 LGHNA and CDR2 YSLEER. This CDR3 contains 16 residues. The CDR3 loop reads CASSQAAEVYSSPLHF. The DNA of the CDR3 is TGCGCCAGCAGCCAGGCGGCAGAAGTCTATAGTTCACCCCTCCACTTT.

This clonotype was found a few times. V usage is TRBV20-1 and J usage is TRBJ2-3; D unresolved. CDR1 is DFQATT and CDR2 is SNEGSKA in the germline V gene (reference sequence). V was trimmed by 0 bases and J by 6 bases, leaving 13 bases between them. The CDR3 covers 14 residues. The CDR3 spells CSARDLDGPDTQYF. For the CDR3, the DNA is TGCAGTGCTAGAGATTTGGACGGCCCGGATACGCAGTATTTT.

This clonotype occurred a few times. The chain joins TRBV4-3 to TRBJ2-6; a weak D match, TRBD1 (6 bases). The CDR3 totals 18 residues. V lost 2 bases, J lost 0 bases, and 14 bases lay in between. Looked up from germline, CDR1 is LGHNA and CDR2 is YSLEER. The CDR3 here is CASSQKQGFYSGANVLTF. DNA for the CDR3: TGCGCCAGCAGCCAAAAACAGGGTTTTTACTCTGGGGCCAACGTCCTGACTTTC.

The V call is TRBV5-1, the J call TRBJ2-1, with unresolved D. The CDR3 sequence is 13 residues long. V was pared by 4 bases and J by 9 bases, with 14 bases between. Germline CDR1 is SGHRS and CDR2 is YFSETQ. CDR3 amino acids: CASSVYPSGEQFF. The CDR3 coding sequence is TGCGCCAGCAGCGTGTATCCGTCGGGTGAGCAGTTCTTC.

This clonotype was seen just once. In nucleotides, the CDR3 is TGCAGTGCTTCAACCCCAAACACCGGGGAGCTGTTTTTT. The encoded protein is CSASTPNTGELFF. The J gene is TRBJ2-2, the V gene TRBV20-1; no firm D call. The CDR3 runs to 13 residues. Germline V gene data show CDR1 as DFQATT and CDR2 as SNEGSKA (reference sequence). V lost 5 bases and J lost 2, with 9 bases in between.

Regarding this clonotype: A much larger clone lies a single base off, so this may be a read error. The J gene is TRBJ2-3, the V gene TRBV20-1, with D perhaps assigned TRBD1 or TRBD2 (5 bases each). From germline, CDR1 is DFQATT and CDR2 SNEGSKA (reference sequence). CDR3 length: 14 amino acids. The CDR3 DNA sequence: TGCAGTGCTAGAGATTATGCTAGCACAGGTACGCAGTATTTT. This encodes CSARDYASTGTQYF.

There are a few counts of this clonotype. The CDR3 coding sequence is TGTGCCAGCAGTGTTTCCCAGGGAGGGGGAGAGACCCAGTACTTC. Its translation is CASSVSQGGGETQYF. V and J are TRBV25-1 and TRBJ2-5, with D tentatively TRBD2 (7 bases). The germline CDR1 and CDR2 sequences are MGHDK and SYGVNS. The CDR3 is 15 amino acids. V lost 4 bases, J lost 4 bases, and 16 bases lay in between.

The table lists this clonotype with a few counts. The rearrangement links TRBV12-3 or TRBV12-4 to TRBJ1-5, with 7 bases that match TRBD1. The CDR3 contains 13 residues. V was clipped by 6 bases and J by 7 bases; unmatched bases: 6. CDR3 amino acids: CASRRQGHQPQHF. The CDR3, as DNA: TGTGCCAGCAGGAGACAGGGTCACCAGCCCCAGCATTTT.

Worth noting for this clonotype: The junction differs from germline at one of its ends, possibly a read error. CDR3 region: CASSLDPGGGGTDTRYF. The CDR3 coding sequence is TGCGCCAGCAGCTTGGATCCGGGGGGCGGTGGCACAGATACGCGGTATTTT. V gene TRBV5-1 combines with J gene TRBJ2-3, with D possibly TRBD2 on 7 matching bases. The CDR3 totals 17 residues. The germline gives CDR1 SGHRS, CDR2 YFSETQ.

The sample holds a few counts of this clonotype. The J gene is TRBJ2-7, the V gene TRBV30; tentative D call: TRBD1 (6 bases). The J call may be incorrect, as the DNA end agrees better with TRBJ2-5. The CDR3 is made up of 13 amino acids. Germline-derived CDR1 and CDR2 are GTSNPN and SVGIG (reference sequence). The CDR3 protein is CAWSVPGEETQYF. The DNA for the CDR3 is TGTGCCTGGAGTGTACCAGGGGAAGAGACCCAGTACTTC.

The CDR3 DNA sequence: TGCAGTGCTAGCCAGAGTCCAACCTACGAGCAGTACTTC. Its translation is CSASQSPTYEQYF. The chain uses TRBV20-1 and TRBJ2-7; no firm D call. Germline CDR1 reads DFQATT; CDR2 reads SNEGSKA (reference sequence). Trimming removed 3 bases at V and 2 bases at J, with 11 bases between. This CDR3 region has 13 residues.

With regard to this clonotype: Mismatch with germline at one junction end may stem from a read error. The CDR3 here is CTSSLAAGALSYEQYF. The CDR3 nucleotides read TGTACCAGCAGTTTAGCAGCGGGGGCCCTCTCCTACGAGCAGTACTTC. The chain joins TRBV27 to TRBJ2-7; 8 bases are shared with TRBD2. CDR3 length: 16 residues. CDR1 and CDR2 from the germline V gene are MNHEY and SMNVEV (reference sequence).

The chain joins TRBV27 to TRBJ1-6; 8 bases are shared with TRBD1. The CDR3 covers 16 residues. Germline V gene sequence: CDR1 MNHEY, CDR2 SMNVEV (reference sequence). Trimming cost V 7 bases and J 0 bases; bases outside gene matches: 5. CDR3 nucleotides: TGTGCCAGCACTCAGGGGGCTAGCTCCTATAATTCACCCCTCCACTTT. It encodes CASTQGASSYNSPLHF.

This chain connects TRBV7-9 to TRBJ1-2; no clear D. Germline V lookup: CDR1 SEHNR, CDR2 FQNEAQ (reference sequence). V was clipped by 4 bases and J by 2 bases, with 8 bases between them. There are 13 residues in the CDR3. CDR3 sequence: CASSSTENYGYTF. The CDR3 nucleotides read TGTGCCAGCAGCTCCACAGAGAACTATGGCTACACCTTC. The variable domain in full, with the rest retrieved from reference TRBV7-9 and TRBJ1-2, is DTGVSQNPRHKITKRGQNVTFRCDPISEHNRLYWYRQTLGQGPEFLTYFQNEAQLEKSRLLSDRFSAERPKGSFSTLEIQRTEQGDSAMYLCASSSTENYGYTFGSGTRLTVV.

The chain couples TRBV12-3 or TRBV12-4 to TRBJ2-1, with D possibly being TRBD1 or TRBD2 (5 bases each). The germline V and J ends were trimmed by 5 bases and 6 bases, with 8 bases remaining between them. The CDR3 sequence is 12 residues long. The CDR3 sequence: CASSGTFNEQFF. Written as DNA, the CDR3 is TGTGCCAGCAGTGGGACCTTCAATGAGCAGTTCTTC.

V usage is TRBV20-1 and J usage is TRBJ2-7; TRBD1 aligns across 7 bases. The CDR3 is 14 residues long. The germline CDR1 and CDR2 sequences are DFQATT and SNEGSKA (reference sequence). V lost 0 bases to trimming and J lost 2 bases; unmatched junction nucleotides: 4. The CDR3: CSARDWQGAYEQYF. The CDR3 DNA is TGCAGTGCTAGAGATTGGCAGGGGGCCTACGAGCAGTACTTC.

This chain joins TRBV7-2 and TRBJ2-1; the D gene is possibly TRBD1 (5 bases). Germline loops: CDR1 SGHTA, CDR2 FQGNSA. The CDR3 covers 16 residues. Trimming took 5 bases from V and 2 from J, leaving 16 bases between them. CDR3 residues: CASSPPPGITYNEQFF. The DNA for the CDR3 is TGTGCCAGCAGCCCCCCCCCAGGGATCACCTACAATGAGCAGTTCTTC.

The J gene is TRBJ2-7, the V gene TRBV20-1, with D possibly matching TRBD2 (6 bases). Trimming stripped 6 bases from V and 4 bases from J, with 22 bases between. This CDR3 has 15 amino acids. Germline values: CDR1 DFQATT, CDR2 SNEGSKA (reference sequence). CDR3 DNA sequence: TGCAGTGCCATATCCGGACTAAGGGGTGGGTACGAGCAGTACTTC. Translation: CSAISGLRGGYEQYF.